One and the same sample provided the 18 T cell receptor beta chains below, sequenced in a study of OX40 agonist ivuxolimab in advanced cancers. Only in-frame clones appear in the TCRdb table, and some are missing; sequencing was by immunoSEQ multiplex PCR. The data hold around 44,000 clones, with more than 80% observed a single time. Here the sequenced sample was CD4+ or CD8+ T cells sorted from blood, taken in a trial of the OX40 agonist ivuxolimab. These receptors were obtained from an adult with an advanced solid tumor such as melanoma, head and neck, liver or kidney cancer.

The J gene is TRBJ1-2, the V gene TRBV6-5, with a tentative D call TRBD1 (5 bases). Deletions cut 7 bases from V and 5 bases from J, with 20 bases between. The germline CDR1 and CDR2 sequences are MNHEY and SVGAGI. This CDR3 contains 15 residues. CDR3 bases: TGTGCCAGCATTACGGATCCCCGACAGCTATATGGCTACACCTTC. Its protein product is CASITDPRQLYGYTF.

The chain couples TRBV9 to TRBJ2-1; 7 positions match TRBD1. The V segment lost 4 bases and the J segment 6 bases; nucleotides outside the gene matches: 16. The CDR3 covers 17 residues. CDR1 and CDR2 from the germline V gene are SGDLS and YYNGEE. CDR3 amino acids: CASSPLVATGQGNEQFF. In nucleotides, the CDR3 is TGTGCCAGCAGCCCCCTCGTTGCGACAGGGCAGGGCAATGAGCAGTTCTTC.

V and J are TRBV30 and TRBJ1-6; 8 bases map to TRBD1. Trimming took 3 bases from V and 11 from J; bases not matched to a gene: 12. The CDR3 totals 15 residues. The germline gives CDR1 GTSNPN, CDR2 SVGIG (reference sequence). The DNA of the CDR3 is TGTGCCTGGAGCCGCCCGGACAGGGCAACGGCACCCCTCCACTTT. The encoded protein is CAWSRPDRATAPLHF.

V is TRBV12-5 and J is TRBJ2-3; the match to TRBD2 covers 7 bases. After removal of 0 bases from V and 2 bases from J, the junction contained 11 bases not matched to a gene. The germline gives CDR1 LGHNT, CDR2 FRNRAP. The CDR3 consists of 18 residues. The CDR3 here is CASGLVPDGEGSTDTQYF. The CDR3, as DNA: TGTGCTAGTGGTTTGGTCCCCGATGGGGAGGGTTCCACAGATACGCAGTATTTT.

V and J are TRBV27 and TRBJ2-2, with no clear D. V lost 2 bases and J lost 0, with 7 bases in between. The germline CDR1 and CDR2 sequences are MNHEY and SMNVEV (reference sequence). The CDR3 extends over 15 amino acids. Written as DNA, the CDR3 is TGTGCCAGCAGTTTACTGCTAACGAACACCGGGGAGCTGTTTTTT. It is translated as CASSLLLTNTGELFF.

The DNA for the CDR3 is TGTGCCAGTAGTAAAGGATACGGGCGGGGGGGTTTTGTTCAGTACAATGAGCAGTTCTTC. It specifies CASSKGYGRGGFVQYNEQFF. The rearrangement joins TRBV19 to TRBJ2-1; 9 bases map to TRBD2. Looked up from germline, CDR1 is LNHDA and CDR2 is SQIVND (reference sequence). The CDR3 loop spans 20 amino acids. V was pared by 4 bases and J by 4 bases, with 20 bases of the junction left unmatched.

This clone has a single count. The CDR3 coding sequence is TGTGCCAGCAGCTTTGGCGCACAGCCATCGACCTACGAGCAGTACTTC. Its translation is CASSFGAQPSTYEQYF. The chain uses TRBV11-1 and TRBJ2-7; D not certain. The V gene lost 3 bases and the J gene lost 2 bases, with 17 bases spanning the gap. This CDR3 has 16 amino acids. Germline loops: CDR1 SGHAT, CDR2 FQDESV (reference sequence).

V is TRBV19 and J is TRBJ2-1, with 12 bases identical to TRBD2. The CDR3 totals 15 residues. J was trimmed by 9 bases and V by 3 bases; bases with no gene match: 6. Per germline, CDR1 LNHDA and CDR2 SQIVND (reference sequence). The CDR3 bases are TGTGCCAGTAGTATGAGTCCTAGCGGGGGGGTTGAGCAGTTCTTC. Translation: CASSMSPSGGVEQFF. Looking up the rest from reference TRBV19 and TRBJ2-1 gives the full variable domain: DGGITQSPKYLFRKEGQNVTLSCEQNLNHDAMYWYRQDPGQGLRLIYYSQIVNDFQKGDIAEGYSVSREKKESFPLTVTSAQKNPTAFYLCASSMSPSGGVEQFFGPGTRLTVL.

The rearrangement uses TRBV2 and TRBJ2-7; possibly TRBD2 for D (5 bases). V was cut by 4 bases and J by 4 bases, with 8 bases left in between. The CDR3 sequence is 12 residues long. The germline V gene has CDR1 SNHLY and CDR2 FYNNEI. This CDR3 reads CASSGTRYEQYF. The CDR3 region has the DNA TGTGCCAGCAGTGGGACTCGGTACGAGCAGTACTTC.

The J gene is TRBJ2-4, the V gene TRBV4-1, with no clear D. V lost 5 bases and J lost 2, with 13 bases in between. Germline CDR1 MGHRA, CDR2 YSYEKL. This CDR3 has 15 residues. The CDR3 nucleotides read TGCGCCAGCAGCGAAGGAGAGTCGACCAAAAACATTCAGTACTTC. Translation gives CASSEGESTKNIQYF.

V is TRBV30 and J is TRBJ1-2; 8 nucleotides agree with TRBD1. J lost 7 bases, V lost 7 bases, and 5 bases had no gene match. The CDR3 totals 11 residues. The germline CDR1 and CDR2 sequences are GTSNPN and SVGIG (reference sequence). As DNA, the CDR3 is TGTGCCTCGTACAGGGGGGCTGGCTACACCTTC. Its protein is CASYRGAGYTF. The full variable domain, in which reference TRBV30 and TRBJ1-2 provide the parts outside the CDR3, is SQTIHQWPATLVQPVGSPLSLECTVEGTSNPNLYWYRQAAGRGLQLLFYSVGIGQISSEVPQNLSASRPQDRQFILSSKKLLLSDSGFYLCASYRGAGYTFGSGTRLTVV.

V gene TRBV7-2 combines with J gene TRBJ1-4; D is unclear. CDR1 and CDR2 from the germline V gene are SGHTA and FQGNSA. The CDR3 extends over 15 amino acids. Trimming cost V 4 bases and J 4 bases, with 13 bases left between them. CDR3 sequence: CASSSGGKYNEKLFF. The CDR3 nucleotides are TGTGCCAGCAGCTCGGGCGGGAAATATAATGAAAAACTGTTTTTT.

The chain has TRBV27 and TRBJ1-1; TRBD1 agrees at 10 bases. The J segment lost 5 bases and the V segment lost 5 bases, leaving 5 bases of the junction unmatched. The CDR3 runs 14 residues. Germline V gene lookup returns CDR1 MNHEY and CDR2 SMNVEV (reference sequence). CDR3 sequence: CASSTRTGGTEAFF. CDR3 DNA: TGTGCCAGCAGTACCCGGACAGGGGGTACTGAAGCTTTCTTT.

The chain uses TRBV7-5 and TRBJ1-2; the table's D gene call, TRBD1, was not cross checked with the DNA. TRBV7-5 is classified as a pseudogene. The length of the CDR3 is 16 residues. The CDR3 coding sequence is TGTGTCAGAAGCCTTCACGGGGACAGGGACCCGGGGGGCTACACCTTC. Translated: CVRSLHGDRDPGGYTF.

This CDR3 is CASSQDSGDQPQHF. DNA of the CDR3: TGTGCCAGCAGCCAAGATTCGGGGGATCAGCCCCAGCATTTT. J is TRBJ1-5 and V is TRBV4-2; tentative D call: TRBD1 (5 bases). CDR1 is LGHNA, CDR2 YNFKEQ, per germline. The CDR3 consists of 14 residues. V gave up 0 bases and J gave up 5 bases, with 8 bases separating them.

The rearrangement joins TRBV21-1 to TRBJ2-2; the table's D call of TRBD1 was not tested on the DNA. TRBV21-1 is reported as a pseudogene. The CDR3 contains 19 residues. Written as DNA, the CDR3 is TGTGCCAGCAAGCCCGGGACAGGGTTTAGGTTTACGAACACCGGGGAGCTGTTTTTT. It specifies CASKPGTGFRFTNTGELFF.

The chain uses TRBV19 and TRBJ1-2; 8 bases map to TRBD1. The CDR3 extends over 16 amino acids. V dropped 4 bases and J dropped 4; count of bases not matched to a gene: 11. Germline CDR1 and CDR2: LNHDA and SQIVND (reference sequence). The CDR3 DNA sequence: TGTGCCAGTAGTACTGGTGCCGGACAGGGCCTCTATGGCTACACCTTC. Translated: CASSTGAGQGLYGYTF.

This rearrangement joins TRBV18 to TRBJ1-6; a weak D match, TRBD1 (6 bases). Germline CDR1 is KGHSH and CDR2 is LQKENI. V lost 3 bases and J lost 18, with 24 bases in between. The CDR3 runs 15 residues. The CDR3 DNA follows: TGTGCCAGCTCACCGAACCAACAGGGCTCGGTACCTCCCCACTTT. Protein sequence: CASSPNQQGSVPPHF.